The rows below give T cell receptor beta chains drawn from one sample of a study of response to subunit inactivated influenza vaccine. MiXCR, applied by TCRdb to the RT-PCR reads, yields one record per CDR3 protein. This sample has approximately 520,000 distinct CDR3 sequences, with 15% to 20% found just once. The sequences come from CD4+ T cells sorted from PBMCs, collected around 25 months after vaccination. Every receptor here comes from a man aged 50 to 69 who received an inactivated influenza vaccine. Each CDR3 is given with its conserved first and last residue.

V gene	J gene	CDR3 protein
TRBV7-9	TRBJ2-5	CASSFGQGRQETQYF
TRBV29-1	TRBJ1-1	CSARGGDNEAFF
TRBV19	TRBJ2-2	CASSGGHRLTGELFF
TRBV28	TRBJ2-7	CASLGNSYEQYF
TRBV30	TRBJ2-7	CAWRTGMYEQYF
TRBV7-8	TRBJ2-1	CASSYVDSWEQFF
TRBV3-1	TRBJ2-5	CASSQEPSGKETQYF
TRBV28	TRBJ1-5	CASSGYDQPQHF
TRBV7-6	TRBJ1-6	CASSSYSGSPLHF
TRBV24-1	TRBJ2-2	CATSDSMTNTGELFF
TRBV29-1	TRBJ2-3	CSDEGLAGEDTQYF
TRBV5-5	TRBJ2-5	CASSLVPSRETQYF
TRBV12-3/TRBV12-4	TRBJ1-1	CASSLGQGLEAFF
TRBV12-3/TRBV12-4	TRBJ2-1	CASRQDSGRALEQFF
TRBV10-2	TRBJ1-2	CASSISQVMGLGYTF
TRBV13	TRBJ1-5	CASSLGRSGYQPQHF
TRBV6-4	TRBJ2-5	CASSDSTSGKETQYF
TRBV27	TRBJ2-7	CASSLWGTGGDEQYF
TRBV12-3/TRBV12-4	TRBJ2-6	CASMKGSGANVLTF
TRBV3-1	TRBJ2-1	CASSQDTLVTNEQFF
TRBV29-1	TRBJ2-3	CSVDLAPADTQYF
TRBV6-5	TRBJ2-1	CAGSYISGGGNSYNEQFF
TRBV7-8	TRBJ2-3	CASSEDRGEADTQYF
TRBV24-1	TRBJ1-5	CATSWGDQPQHF
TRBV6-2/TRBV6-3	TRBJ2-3	CASRRTGADTQYF
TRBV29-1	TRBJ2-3	CSALSDRDTQYF
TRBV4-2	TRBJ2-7	CASSHQGQGAYEQYF
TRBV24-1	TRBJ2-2	CATSDFGSTGELFF
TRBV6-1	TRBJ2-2	CASSRAWGTGELFF
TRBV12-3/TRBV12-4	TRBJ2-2	CASSPGRGWPGELFF
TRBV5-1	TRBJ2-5	CASSSQGPRETQYF
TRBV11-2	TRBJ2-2	CASSLDPLKTGELFF
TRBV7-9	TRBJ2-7	CASSRLVGPGNNEQYF
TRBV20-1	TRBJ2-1	CSAWTSGSLHEQFF
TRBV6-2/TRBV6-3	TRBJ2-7	CASTSRTSGVKYEQYF
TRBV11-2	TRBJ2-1	CASSLGGVSYNEQFF
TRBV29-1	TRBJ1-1	CSVEEMGGF
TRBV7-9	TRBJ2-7	CASSRGDSGGYEQYF
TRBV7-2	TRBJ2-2	CASRTLVSTGELFF
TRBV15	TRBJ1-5	CATSREITGVSNQPQHF
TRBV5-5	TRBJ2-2	CASSWGRGANTGELFF
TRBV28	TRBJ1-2	CASSLRGAYYGYTF
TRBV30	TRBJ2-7	CAWKPTPGSYEQYF
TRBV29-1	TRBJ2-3	CSVGTRGTDTQYF
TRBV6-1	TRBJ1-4	CASSLIGQGEKLFF
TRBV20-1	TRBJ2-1	CSARDPLGGDEQFF
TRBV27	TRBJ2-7	CPSRGGRDEQYF
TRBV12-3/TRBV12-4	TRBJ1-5	CASSLTRSTQPQHF